These T cell receptor beta chains were read from a single sample in a study of control samples from healthy donors and cancer patients. Assay: immunoSEQ multiplex PCR; the TCRdb copy retains only in-frame clones and omits some. This repertoire shows 60,000 to 75,000 clones, around 87% found once; its top ten account for approximately 2.3%. Sequenced sample: PBMCs. These TCRs come from a woman aged 50 to 60 with head and neck cancer. Each CDR3 is given with its conserved first and last residue. Each record gives: V gene, clone size, D gene, J gene, CDR3 DNA, CDR3 protein. The D gene is left open where the match is weak. A row's size may be missing; if present it is once, few, many or a size class.

v_gene: TRBV4-2
abundance: -
d_gene: -
j_gene: TRBJ2-5
CDR3nt: TGTGCCAGCAGCCCCCCCCCGGGGGAAGGGGAGACCCAGTACTTC
CDR3aa: CASSPPPGEGETQYF

v_gene: TRBV6-1
abundance: -
d_gene: TRBD1
j_gene: TRBJ1-5
CDR3nt: TGTGCCAGCAGTGAAGAGCCCAGGGGGCACAGCAATCAGCCCCAGCATTTT
CDR3aa: CASSEEPRGHSNQPQHF

v_gene: TRBV28
abundance: few
d_gene: TRBD2
j_gene: TRBJ2-3
CDR3nt: TGTGCCAGCAGTCCATTAGCGGGGGGTGATGCAGATACGCAGTATTTT
CDR3aa: CASSPLAGGDADTQYF

v_gene: TRBV5-4
abundance: -
d_gene: -
j_gene: TRBJ2-1
CDR3nt: TGTGCCAGCAGCTTGGTAACCGAGAATGAGCAGTTCTTC
CDR3aa: CASSLVTENEQFF

v_gene: TRBV9
abundance: -
d_gene: -
j_gene: TRBJ1-6
CDR3nt: TGTGCCAGCAGTCCGGGATTAGGGGATTCACCCCTCCACTTT
CDR3aa: CASSPGLGDSPLHF

v_gene: TRBV5-1
abundance: -
d_gene: TRBD1
j_gene: TRBJ2-3
CDR3nt: TGCGCCAGCAGCCGGGACAGGGGGGGCGCAGATACGCAGTATTTT
CDR3aa: CASSRDRGGADTQYF

v_gene: TRBV2
abundance: once
d_gene: TRBD2
j_gene: TRBJ2-3
CDR3nt: TGTGCCAGCAGTGAAAGGTCGGCTAGCGGGGGGAATACGCAGTATTTT
CDR3aa: CASSERSASGGNTQYF

v_gene: TRBV10-3
abundance: -
d_gene: -
j_gene: TRBJ2-7
CDR3nt: TGTGCCATCAGTAGGCAGGAGGCAAGGACCTACGAGCAGTACTTC
CDR3aa: CAISRQEARTYEQYF

v_gene: TRBV6-2/TRBV6-3
abundance: -
d_gene: -
j_gene: TRBJ2-1
CDR3nt: TGTGCCAGCAGTTTCCCTCGTCGAATCTTC
CDR3aa: CASSFPRRIF

v_gene: TRBV7-8
abundance: -
d_gene: -
j_gene: TRBJ1-2
CDR3nt: TGTGCCAGCAGCTCCGGGACGGTGAACTATGGCTACACCTTC
CDR3aa: CASSSGTVNYGYTF

v_gene: TRBV19
abundance: -
d_gene: -
j_gene: TRBJ2-3
CDR3nt: TGTGCCAGTAGTCCGCGGGCCGGCACAGATACGCAGTATTTT
CDR3aa: CASSPRAGTDTQYF

v_gene: TRBV6-6
abundance: -
d_gene: -
j_gene: TRBJ2-1
CDR3nt: TGTGCCAGCAGTCCTTCTCGGGTTAGCTCCTACAATGAGCAGTTCTTC
CDR3aa: CASSPSRVSSYNEQFF

v_gene: TRBV19
abundance: -
d_gene: -
j_gene: TRBJ2-7
CDR3nt: TGTGCCAGTAGTATTCGGGGGACCCGGCCAACCTACGAGCAGTACTTC
CDR3aa: CASSIRGTRPTYEQYF

v_gene: TRBV12-3/TRBV12-4
abundance: -
d_gene: -
j_gene: TRBJ2-1
CDR3nt: TGTGCCAGCAGTCCCCAGGTTTGGAGCGAGCAGTTCTTC
CDR3aa: CASSPQVWSEQFF

v_gene: TRBV20-1
abundance: -
d_gene: -
j_gene: TRBJ1-2
CDR3nt: TGCAGTGCTAGTTACGCAAGGGGCCCAAACTATGGCTACACCTTC
CDR3aa: CSASYARGPNYGYTF

v_gene: TRBV6-5
abundance: -
d_gene: -
j_gene: TRBJ1-5
CDR3nt: TGTGCCAGCAGATTAGGGAGAGGCAATCAGCCCCAGCATTTT
CDR3aa: CASRLGRGNQPQHF

v_gene: TRBV4-1
abundance: few
d_gene: TRBD1
j_gene: TRBJ2-7
CDR3nt: TGCGCCAGCAGCCAAGATTTTAATGGCGGACAGGCGTACGAGCAGTACTTC
CDR3aa: CASSQDFNGGQAYEQYF

v_gene: TRBV12-3/TRBV12-4
abundance: -
d_gene: -
j_gene: TRBJ2-3
CDR3nt: TGTGCCAGCAGGAGAGTGGATACGCAGTATTTT
CDR3aa: CASRRVDTQYF

v_gene: TRBV7-2
abundance: -
d_gene: -
j_gene: TRBJ2-5
CDR3nt: TGTGCCAGCAGACCTCCTCCGGGACCACAAGAGACCCAGTACTTC
CDR3aa: CASRPPPGPQETQYF

v_gene: TRBV5-1
abundance: -
d_gene: TRBD1
j_gene: TRBJ2-1
CDR3nt: TGCGCCAGCAGCCCCGGTATGGACAGGGCATACAATGAGCAGTTCTTC
CDR3aa: CASSPGMDRAYNEQFF

v_gene: TRBV11-2
abundance: -
d_gene: TRBD1
j_gene: TRBJ1-6
CDR3nt: TGTGCCAGCAGAGGACAGGGAGATTCACCCCTCCACTTT
CDR3aa: CASRGQGDSPLHF

v_gene: TRBV5-6
abundance: -
d_gene: -
j_gene: TRBJ2-7
CDR3nt: TGTGCCAGCAGCGTGGCCCTGGGAGAGCAGTACTTC
CDR3aa: CASSVALGEQYF

v_gene: TRBV28
abundance: once
d_gene: -
j_gene: TRBJ2-2
CDR3nt: TGTGCCAGCAGCCGGAACACCGGGGAGCTGTTTTTT
CDR3aa: CASSRNTGELFF

v_gene: TRBV6-4
abundance: -
d_gene: TRBD1
j_gene: TRBJ2-3
CDR3nt: TGTGCCAGCAGTAGGACAGGGGAGGGAGATACGCAGTATTTT
CDR3aa: CASSRTGEGDTQYF

v_gene: TRBV6-5
abundance: -
d_gene: -
j_gene: TRBJ1-4
CDR3nt: TGTGCCAGCTCGAGGCAGCTTGGGGATAAAAAACTGTTTTTT
CDR3aa: CASSRQLGDKKLFF

v_gene: TRBV9
abundance: -
d_gene: -
j_gene: TRBJ2-5
CDR3nt: TGTGCCAGCAGCGTAGGTCCAGGGCAAGAGACCCAGTACTTC
CDR3aa: CASSVGPGQETQYF

v_gene: TRBV10-2
abundance: -
d_gene: -
j_gene: TRBJ2-5
CDR3nt: TGCGCCAGCAGTGAACCGGGCCCACAAGAGACCCAGTACTTC
CDR3aa: CASSEPGPQETQYF

v_gene: TRBV24-1
abundance: -
d_gene: -
j_gene: TRBJ1-1
CDR3nt: TGTGCCACCAGTGATTTGCTGGGCACTGAAGCTTTCTTT
CDR3aa: CATSDLLGTEAFF

v_gene: TRBV4-3
abundance: -
d_gene: -
j_gene: TRBJ2-3
CDR3nt: TGCGCCAGCAGCCGGGGGCTCCGGGATACGCAGTATTTT
CDR3aa: CASSRGLRDTQYF

v_gene: TRBV4-1
abundance: -
d_gene: TRBD1
j_gene: TRBJ1-5
CDR3nt: TGCGCCAGCAGCCAAGACTCGGCGGACAGGGGGCAGGGGAGCAATCAGCCCCAGCATTTT
CDR3aa: CASSQDSADRGQGSNQPQHF

v_gene: TRBV14
abundance: -
d_gene: -
j_gene: TRBJ1-2
CDR3nt: TGTGCCAGCAGCGAATCTTCAAGCTACTATGGCTACACCTTC
CDR3aa: CASSESSSYYGYTF

v_gene: TRBV5-1
abundance: -
d_gene: -
j_gene: TRBJ2-7
CDR3nt: TGCGCCAGCAGCTCCGGAAGACTCTACGAGCAGTACTTC
CDR3aa: CASSSGRLYEQYF

v_gene: TRBV28
abundance: -
d_gene: TRBD1
j_gene: TRBJ2-7
CDR3nt: TGTGCCAGCAGGGCGCCGGGACAGAGGAGGTACGAGCAGTACTTC
CDR3aa: CASRAPGQRRYEQYF

v_gene: TRBV12-3/TRBV12-4
abundance: -
d_gene: -
j_gene: TRBJ1-5
CDR3nt: TGTGCCAGCAGTTCAGGGTGGGGCCAGCCCCAGCATTTT
CDR3aa: CASSSGWGQPQHF

v_gene: TRBV9
abundance: -
d_gene: -
j_gene: TRBJ1-1
CDR3nt: TGTGCCAGCAGCGTAGACGGCATGAACACTGAAGCTTTCTTT
CDR3aa: CASSVDGMNTEAFF

v_gene: TRBV3-1/TRBV3-2
abundance: -
d_gene: -
j_gene: TRBJ1-3
CDR3nt: TGTGCCAGCAGCCAAACGGTGGGCGGAAACACCATATATTTT
CDR3aa: CASSQTVGGNTIYF

v_gene: TRBV5-4
abundance: -
d_gene: TRBD1
j_gene: TRBJ1-1
CDR3nt: TGTGCCAGCAGCCCACAACCGGGACAGGGAAGCACTGAAGCTTTCTTT
CDR3aa: CASSPQPGQGSTEAFF

v_gene: TRBV2
abundance: -
d_gene: TRBD1
j_gene: TRBJ1-1
CDR3nt: TGTGCCAGCACCTCGGACAGGGGAACTGAAGCTTTCTTT
CDR3aa: CASTSDRGTEAFF

v_gene: TRBV5-1
abundance: few
d_gene: TRBD2
j_gene: TRBJ2-3
CDR3nt: TGCGCCAGCCAGACTAGCGGGGCGGGAGATACGCAGTATTTT
CDR3aa: CASQTSGAGDTQYF

v_gene: TRBV5-4
abundance: -
d_gene: -
j_gene: TRBJ2-1
CDR3nt: TGTGCCAGCAGCTTGGGGACAAGGAATGAGCAGTTCTTC
CDR3aa: CASSLGTRNEQFF

v_gene: TRBV7-8
abundance: once
d_gene: -
j_gene: TRBJ1-6
CDR3nt: TGTGCCAGCAGCTTAGCGGGTGTCCCCAAGCCACCCCTCCACTTT
CDR3aa: CASSLAGVPKPPLHF